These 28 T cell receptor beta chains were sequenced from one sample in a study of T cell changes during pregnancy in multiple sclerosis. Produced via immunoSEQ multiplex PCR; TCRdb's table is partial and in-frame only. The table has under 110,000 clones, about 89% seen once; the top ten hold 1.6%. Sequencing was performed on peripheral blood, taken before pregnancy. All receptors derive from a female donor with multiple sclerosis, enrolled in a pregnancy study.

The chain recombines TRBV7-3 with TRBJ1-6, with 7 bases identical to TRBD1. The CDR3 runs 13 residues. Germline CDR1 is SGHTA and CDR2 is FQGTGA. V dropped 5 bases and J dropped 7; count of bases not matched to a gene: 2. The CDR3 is CASSRDRNSPLHF. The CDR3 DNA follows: TGTGCCAGCAGCCGGGACAGAAATTCACCCCTCCACTTT. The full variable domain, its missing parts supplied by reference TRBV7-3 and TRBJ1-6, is GAGVSQTPSNKVTEKGKYVELRCDPISGHTALYWYRQSLGQGPEFLIYFQGTGAADDSGLPNDRFFAVRPEGSVSTLKIQRTERGDSAVYLCASSRDRNSPLHFGNGTRLTVT.

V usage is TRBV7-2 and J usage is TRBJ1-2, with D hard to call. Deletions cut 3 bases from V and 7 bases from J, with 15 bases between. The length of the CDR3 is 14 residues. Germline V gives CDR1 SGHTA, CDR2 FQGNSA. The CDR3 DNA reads TGTGCCAGCAGCTTGAACTCTCCTACCGGTGGCTACACCTTC. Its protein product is CASSLNSPTGGYTF.

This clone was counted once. The DNA for the CDR3 is TGCAGCGTTGGGGAGACAGGGACCTATGGCTACACCTTC. Protein sequence: CSVGETGTYGYTF. This chain connects TRBV29-1 to TRBJ1-2; TRBD1 matches at 7 bases. Germline V lookup: CDR1 SQVTM, CDR2 ANQGSEA. This CDR3 is 13 amino acids long. V lost 4 bases to trimming and J lost 4 bases; unmatched junction nucleotides: 6.

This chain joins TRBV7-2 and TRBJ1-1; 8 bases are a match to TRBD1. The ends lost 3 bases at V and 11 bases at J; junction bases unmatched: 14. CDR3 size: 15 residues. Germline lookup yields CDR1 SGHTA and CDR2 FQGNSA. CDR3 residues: CASSFSGTGSVWAFF. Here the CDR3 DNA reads TGTGCCAGCAGCTTCTCCGGGACAGGCAGTGTCTGGGCTTTCTTT. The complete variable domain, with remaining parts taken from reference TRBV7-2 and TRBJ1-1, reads GAGVSQSPSNKVTEKGKDVELRCDPISGHTALYWYRQSLGQGLEFLIYFQGNSAPDKSGLPSDRFSAERTGGSVSTLTIQRTQQEDSAVYLCASSFSGTGSVWAFFGQGTRLTVV.

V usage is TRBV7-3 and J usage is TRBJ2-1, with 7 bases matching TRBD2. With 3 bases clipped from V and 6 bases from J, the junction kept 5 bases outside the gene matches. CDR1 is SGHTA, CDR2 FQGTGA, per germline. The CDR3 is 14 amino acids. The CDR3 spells CASSLRGKGNEQFF. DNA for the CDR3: TGTGCCAGCAGCTTGCGGGGGAAGGGCAATGAGCAGTTCTTC.

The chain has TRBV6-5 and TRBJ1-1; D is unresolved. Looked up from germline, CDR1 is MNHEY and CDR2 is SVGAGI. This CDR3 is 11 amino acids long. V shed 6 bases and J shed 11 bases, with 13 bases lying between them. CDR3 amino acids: CASSYGPVAFF. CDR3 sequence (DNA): TGTGCCAGCAGCTACGGGCCAGTGGCTTTCTTT.

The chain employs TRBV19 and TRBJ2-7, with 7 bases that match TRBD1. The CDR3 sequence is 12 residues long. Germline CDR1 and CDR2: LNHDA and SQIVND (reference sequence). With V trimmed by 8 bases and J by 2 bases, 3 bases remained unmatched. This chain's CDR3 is CASSQGAYEQYF. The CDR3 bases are TGTGCCAGTTCCCAGGGGGCCTACGAGCAGTACTTC.

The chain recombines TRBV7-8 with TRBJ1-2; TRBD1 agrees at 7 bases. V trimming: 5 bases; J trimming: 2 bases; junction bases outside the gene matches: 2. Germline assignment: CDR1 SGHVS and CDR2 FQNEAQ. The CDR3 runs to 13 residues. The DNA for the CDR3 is TGTGCCAGCAGCGGGACAGAGAACTATGGCTACACCTTC. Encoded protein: CASSGTENYGYTF.

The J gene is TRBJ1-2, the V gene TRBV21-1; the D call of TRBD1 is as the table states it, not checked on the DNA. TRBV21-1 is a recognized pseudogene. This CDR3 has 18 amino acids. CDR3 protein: CASRLVLFVGDRHYGYTF. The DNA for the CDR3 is TGTGCCAGCAGATTAGTCCTATTCGTCGGGGACAGACACTATGGCTACACCTTC.

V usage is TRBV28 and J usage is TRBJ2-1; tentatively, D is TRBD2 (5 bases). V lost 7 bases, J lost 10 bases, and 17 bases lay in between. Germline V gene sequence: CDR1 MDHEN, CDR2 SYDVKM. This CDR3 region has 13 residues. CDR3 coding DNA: TGTGCCAGCAAAGATTCGGGGAGAGGCGAGCAGTTCTTC. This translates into CASKDSGRGEQFF.

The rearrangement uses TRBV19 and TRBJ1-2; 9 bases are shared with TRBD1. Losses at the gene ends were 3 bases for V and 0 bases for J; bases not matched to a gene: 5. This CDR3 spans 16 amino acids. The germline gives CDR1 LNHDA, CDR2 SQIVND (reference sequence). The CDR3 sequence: CASSIPRQGANYGYTF. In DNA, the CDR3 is TGTGCCAGTAGTATCCCCCGACAGGGGGCTAACTATGGCTACACCTTC. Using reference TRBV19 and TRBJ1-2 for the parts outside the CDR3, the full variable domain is DGGITQSPKYLFRKEGQNVTLSCEQNLNHDAMYWYRQDPGQGLRLIYYSQIVNDFQKGDIAEGYSVSREKKESFPLTVTSAQKNPTAFYLCASSIPRQGANYGYTFGSGTRLTVV.

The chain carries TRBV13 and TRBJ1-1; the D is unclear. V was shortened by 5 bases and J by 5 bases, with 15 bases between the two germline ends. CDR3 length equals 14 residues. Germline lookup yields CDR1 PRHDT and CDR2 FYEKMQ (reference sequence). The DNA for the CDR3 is TGTGCCAGCAGCCTCCCTACAGCGGGGACTGAAGCTTTCTTT. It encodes CASSLPTAGTEAFF. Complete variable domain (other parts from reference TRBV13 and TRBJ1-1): AAGVIQSPRHLIKEKRETATLKCYPIPRHDTVYWYQQGPGQDPQFLISFYEKMQSDKGSIPDRFSAQQFSDYHSELNMSSLELGDSALYFCASSLPTAGTEAFFGQGTRLTVV.

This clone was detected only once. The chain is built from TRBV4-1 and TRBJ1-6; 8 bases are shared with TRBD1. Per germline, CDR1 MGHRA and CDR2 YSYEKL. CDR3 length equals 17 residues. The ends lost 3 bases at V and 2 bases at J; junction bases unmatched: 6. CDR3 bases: TGCGCCAGCAGCCAGGGCAGGGGGCTGCCCTATAATTCACCCCTCCACTTT. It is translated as CASSQGRGLPYNSPLHF.

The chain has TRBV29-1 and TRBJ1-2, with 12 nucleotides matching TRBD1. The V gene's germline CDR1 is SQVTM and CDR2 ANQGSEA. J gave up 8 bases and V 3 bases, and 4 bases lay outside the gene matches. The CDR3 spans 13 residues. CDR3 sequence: CSVEGQGAWGYTF. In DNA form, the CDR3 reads TGCAGCGTTGAGGGACAGGGGGCTTGGGGCTACACCTTC.

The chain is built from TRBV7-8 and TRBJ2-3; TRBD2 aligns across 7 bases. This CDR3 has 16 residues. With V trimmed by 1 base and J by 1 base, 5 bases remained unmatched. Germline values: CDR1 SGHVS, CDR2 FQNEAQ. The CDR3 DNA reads TGTGCCAGCAGCTTAGTGGCGGGGGAAGGCACAGATACGCAGTATTTT. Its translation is CASSLVAGEGTDTQYF.

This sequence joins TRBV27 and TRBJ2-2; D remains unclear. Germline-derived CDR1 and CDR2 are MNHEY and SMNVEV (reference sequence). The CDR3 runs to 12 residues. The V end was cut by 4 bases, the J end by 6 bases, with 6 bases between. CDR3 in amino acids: CASSWSAGELFF. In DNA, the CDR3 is TGTGCCAGCAGTTGGTCGGCCGGGGAGCTGTTTTTT.

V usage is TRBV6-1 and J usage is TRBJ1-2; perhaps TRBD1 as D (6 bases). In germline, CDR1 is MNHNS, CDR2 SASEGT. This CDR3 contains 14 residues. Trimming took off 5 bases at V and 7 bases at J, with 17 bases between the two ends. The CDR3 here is CASSLDSRFRGYTF. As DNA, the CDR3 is TGTGCCAGCAGTCTGGACAGTAGGTTTCGTGGCTACACCTTC.

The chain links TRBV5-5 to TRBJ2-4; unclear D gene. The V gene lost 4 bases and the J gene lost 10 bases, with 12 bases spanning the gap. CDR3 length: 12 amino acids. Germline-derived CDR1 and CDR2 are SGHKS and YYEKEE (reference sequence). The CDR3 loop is CASSPDSGIQYF. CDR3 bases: TGTGCCAGCAGCCCCGACTCGGGTATTCAGTACTTC.

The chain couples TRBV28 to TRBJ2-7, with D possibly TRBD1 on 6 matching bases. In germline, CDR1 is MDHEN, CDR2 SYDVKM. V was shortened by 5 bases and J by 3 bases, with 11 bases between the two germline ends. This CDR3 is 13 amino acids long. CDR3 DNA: TGTGCCAGCAGTCCTGGACAGAGCTACGAGCAGTACTTC. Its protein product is CASSPGQSYEQYF.

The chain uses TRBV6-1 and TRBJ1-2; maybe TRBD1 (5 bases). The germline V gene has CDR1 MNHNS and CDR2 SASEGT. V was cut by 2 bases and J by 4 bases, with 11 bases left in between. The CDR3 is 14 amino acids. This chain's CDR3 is CASSEFGAGYGYTF. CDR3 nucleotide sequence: TGTGCCAGCAGTGAATTTGGGGCAGGCTATGGCTACACCTTC.

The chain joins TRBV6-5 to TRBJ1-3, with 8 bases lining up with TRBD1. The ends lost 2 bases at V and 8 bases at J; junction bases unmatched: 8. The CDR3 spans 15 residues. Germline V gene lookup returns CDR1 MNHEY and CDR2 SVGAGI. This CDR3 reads CASSYGAGGKDTIYF. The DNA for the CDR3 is TGTGCCAGCAGTTACGGGGCAGGGGGCAAGGACACCATATATTTT.

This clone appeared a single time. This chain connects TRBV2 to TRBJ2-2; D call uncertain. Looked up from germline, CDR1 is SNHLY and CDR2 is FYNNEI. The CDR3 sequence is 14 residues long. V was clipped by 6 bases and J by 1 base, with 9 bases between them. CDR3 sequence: CASSDNWNTGELFF. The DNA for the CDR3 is TGTGCCAGCAGCGACAACTGGAACACCGGGGAGCTGTTTTTT.

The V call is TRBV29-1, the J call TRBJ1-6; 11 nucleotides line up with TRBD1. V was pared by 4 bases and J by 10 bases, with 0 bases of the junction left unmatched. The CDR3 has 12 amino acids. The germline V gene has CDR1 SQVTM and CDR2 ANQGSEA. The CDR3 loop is CSVGTGGSPLHF. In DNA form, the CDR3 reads TGCAGCGTTGGGACAGGGGGCTCACCCCTCCACTTT.

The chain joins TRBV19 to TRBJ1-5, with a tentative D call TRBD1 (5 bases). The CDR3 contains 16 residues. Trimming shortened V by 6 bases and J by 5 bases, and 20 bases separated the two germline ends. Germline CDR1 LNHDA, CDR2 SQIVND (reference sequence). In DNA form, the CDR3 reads TGTGCCAGTAGGGACCCACTCAGGGCTCTGGATCAGCCCCAGCATTTT. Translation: CASRDPLRALDQPQHF.

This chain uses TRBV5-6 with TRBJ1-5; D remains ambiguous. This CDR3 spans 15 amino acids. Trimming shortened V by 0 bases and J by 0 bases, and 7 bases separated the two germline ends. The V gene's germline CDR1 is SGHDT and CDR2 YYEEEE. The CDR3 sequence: CASSLGLNSNQPQHF. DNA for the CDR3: TGTGCCAGCAGCTTGGGACTGAATAGCAATCAGCCCCAGCATTTT.

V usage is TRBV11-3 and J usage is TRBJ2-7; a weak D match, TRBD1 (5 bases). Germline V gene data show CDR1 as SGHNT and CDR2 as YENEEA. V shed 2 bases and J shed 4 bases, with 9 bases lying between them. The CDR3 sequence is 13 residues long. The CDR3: CASSLRGHYEQYF. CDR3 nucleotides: TGTGCCAGCAGCTTAAGGGGCCATTACGAGCAGTACTTC.

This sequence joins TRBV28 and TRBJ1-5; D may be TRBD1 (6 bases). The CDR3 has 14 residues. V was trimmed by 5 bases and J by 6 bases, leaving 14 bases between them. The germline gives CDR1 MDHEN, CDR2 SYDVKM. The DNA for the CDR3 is TGTGCCAGCAGTCCCTCCACAGGGTTTCAGCCCCAGCATTTT. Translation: CASSPSTGFQPQHF.

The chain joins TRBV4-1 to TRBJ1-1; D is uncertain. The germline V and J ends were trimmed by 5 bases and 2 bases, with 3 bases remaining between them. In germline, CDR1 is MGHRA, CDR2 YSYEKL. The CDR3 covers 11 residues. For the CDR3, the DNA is TGCGCCAGCAGCTCAAACACTGAAGCTTTCTTT. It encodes CASSSNTEAFF.